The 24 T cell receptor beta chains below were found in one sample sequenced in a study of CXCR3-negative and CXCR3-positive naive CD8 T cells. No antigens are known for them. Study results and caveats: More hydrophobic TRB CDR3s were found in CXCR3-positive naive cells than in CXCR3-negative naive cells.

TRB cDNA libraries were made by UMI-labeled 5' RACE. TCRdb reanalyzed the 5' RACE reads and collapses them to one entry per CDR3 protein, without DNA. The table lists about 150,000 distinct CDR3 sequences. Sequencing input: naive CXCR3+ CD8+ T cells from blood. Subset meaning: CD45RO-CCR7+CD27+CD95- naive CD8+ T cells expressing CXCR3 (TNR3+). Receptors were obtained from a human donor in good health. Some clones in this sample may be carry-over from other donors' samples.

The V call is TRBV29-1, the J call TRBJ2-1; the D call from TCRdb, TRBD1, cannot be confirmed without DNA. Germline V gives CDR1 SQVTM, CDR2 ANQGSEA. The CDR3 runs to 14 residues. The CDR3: CSVEGGVLNPGQFF.

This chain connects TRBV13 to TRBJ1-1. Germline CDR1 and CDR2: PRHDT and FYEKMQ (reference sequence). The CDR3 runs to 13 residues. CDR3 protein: CASSLLAKTEAFF.

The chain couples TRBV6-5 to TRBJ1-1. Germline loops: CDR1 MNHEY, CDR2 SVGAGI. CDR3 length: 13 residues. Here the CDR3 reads CASSSTRASEAFF.

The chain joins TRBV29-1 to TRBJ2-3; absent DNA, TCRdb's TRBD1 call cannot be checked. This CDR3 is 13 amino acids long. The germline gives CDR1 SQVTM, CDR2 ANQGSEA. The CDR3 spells CSVINRVSDTQYF.

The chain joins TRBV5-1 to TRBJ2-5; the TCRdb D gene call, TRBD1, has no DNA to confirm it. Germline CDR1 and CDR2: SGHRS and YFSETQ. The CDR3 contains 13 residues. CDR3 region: CASRGPGQETQYF.

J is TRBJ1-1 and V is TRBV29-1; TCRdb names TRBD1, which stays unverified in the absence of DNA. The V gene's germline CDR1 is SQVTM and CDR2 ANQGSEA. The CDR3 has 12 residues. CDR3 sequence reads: CSVVGGSTEAFF.

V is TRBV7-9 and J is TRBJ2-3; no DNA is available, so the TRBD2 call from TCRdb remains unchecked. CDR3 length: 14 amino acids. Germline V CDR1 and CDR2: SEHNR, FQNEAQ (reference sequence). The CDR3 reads CASTPRWGLEAQYF.

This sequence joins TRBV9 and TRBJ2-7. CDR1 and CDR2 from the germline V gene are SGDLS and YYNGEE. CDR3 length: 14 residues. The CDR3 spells CASSVAAGTYEQYF.

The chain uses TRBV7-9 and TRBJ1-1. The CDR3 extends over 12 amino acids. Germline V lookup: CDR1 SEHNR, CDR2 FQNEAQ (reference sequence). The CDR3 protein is CASRGANTEAFF.

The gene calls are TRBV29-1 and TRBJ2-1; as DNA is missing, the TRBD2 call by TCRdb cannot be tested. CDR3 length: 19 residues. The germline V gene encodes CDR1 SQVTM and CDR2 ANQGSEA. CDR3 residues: CSVERASGRAWGSYNEQFF.

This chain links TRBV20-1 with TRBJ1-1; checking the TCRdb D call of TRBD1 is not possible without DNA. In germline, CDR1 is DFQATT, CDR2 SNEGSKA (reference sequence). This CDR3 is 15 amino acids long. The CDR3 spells CSARAEGFLGTEAFF.

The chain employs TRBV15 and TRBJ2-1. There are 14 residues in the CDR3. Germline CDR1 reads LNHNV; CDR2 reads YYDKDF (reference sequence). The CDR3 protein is CATSRVSRGDEQFF.

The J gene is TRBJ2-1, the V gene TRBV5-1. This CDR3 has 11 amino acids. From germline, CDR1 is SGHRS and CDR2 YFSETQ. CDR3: CASLLGTEQFF.

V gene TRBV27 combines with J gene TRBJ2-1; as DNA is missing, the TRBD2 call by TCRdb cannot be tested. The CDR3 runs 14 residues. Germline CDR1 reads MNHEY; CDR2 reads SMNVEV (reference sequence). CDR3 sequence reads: CASRRTEARNEQFF.

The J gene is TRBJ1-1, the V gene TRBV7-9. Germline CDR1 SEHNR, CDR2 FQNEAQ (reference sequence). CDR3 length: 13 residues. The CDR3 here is CASSPGVVTEAFF.

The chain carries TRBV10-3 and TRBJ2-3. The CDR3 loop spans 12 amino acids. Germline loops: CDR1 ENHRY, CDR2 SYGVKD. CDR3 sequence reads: CAISDPTDTQYF.

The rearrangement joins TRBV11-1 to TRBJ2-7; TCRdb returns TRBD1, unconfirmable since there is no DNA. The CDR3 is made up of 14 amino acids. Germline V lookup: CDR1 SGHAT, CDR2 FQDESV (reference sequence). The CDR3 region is CASSRDVKGYEQYF.

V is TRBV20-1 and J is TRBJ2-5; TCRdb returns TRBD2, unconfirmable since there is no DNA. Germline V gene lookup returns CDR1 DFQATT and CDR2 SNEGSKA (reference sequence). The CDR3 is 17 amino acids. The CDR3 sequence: CSARGPLLSGAKETQYF.

CDR3 amino acids: CASSYSQRENNEQYF. The chain has TRBV14 and TRBJ2-7; the TRBD2 assignment by TCRdb is unverifiable without DNA. Germline CDR1 is SGHDN and CDR2 is FVKESK. This CDR3 region has 15 residues.

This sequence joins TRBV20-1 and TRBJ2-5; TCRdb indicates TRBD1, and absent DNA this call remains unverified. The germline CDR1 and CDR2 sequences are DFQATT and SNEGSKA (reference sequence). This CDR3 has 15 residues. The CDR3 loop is CSASTGIGLEETQYF.

CDR3 loop: CASSSILLGNEQFF. The chain combines TRBV7-9 with TRBJ2-1. This CDR3 comprises 14 residues. CDR1 SEHNR and CDR2 FQNEAQ come from the germline V gene (reference sequence).

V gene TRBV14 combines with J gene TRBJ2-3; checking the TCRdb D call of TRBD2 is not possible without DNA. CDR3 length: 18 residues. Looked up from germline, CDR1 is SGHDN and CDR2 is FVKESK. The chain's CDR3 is CASSLGLAGETSTDTQYF.

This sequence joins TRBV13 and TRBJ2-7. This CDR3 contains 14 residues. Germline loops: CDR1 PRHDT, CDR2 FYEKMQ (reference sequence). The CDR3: CASSSRGFFYEQYF.

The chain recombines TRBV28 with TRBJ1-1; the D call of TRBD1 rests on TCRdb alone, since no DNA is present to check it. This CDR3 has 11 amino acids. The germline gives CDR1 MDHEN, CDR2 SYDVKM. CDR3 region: CANPRPNEAFF.